This T cell receptor (beta chain) was captured in a study of T cell responses to AZD1222 COVID-19 vaccine. Whole-study results and caveats: Nearly half of spike-specific TCRs reportedly target variant regions that are unmutated in the B.1.351 and B.1.1.7 variants. The donors showed a predominance of white British ancestry and of females, with possible underestimation of clonal diversity.

Turning to this clone: What it binds is unknown.

Only in-frame clones appear in the TCRdb table, and some are missing; sequencing was by immunoSEQ multiplex PCR. Altogether about 74,000 clones are present, around 93% being singletons, with the ten largest covering around 8%. This specimen was peripheral blood, taken 28 days after the second AZD1222 dose. The clonotype was recovered from an adult who received the AZD1222 COVID-19 vaccine.

The DNA for the CDR3 is TGTGCCAGCAGCTTAGAAGTAGACGAGCAGTACTTC. Its protein is CASSLEVDEQYF. The rearrangement uses TRBV7-9 and TRBJ2-7; D uncertain. This CDR3 is built from 12 residues. V was clipped by 1 base and J by 5 bases, with 6 bases between them. Germline assignment: CDR1 SEHNR and CDR2 FQNEAQ (reference sequence).